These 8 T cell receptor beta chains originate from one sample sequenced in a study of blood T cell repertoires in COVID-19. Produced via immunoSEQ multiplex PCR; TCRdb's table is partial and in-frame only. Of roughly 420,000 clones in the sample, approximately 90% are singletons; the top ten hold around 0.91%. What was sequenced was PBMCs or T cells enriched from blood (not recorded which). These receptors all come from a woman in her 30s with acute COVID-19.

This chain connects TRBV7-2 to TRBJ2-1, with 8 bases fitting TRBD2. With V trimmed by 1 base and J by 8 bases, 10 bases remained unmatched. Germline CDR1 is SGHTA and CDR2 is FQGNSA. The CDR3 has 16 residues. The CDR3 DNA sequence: TGTGCCAGCAGCTTAGATGTCGGGGGGGGTTTGGATGAGCAGTTCTTC. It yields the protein CASSLDVGGGLDEQFF.

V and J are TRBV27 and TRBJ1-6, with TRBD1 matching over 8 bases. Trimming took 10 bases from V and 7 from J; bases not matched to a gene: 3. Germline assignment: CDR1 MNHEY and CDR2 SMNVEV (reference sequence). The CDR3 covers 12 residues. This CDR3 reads CATRTGNSPLHF. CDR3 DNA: TGTGCCACCCGGACAGGGAATTCACCCCTCCACTTT.

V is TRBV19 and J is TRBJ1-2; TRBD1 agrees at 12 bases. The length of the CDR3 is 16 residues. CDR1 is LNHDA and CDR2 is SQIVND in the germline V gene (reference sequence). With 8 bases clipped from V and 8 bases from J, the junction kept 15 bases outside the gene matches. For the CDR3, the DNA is TGTGCCAGTGGTTGGTTACTCCGGGACAGGGGGCAGGGCTACACCTTC. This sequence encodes CASGWLLRDRGQGYTF.

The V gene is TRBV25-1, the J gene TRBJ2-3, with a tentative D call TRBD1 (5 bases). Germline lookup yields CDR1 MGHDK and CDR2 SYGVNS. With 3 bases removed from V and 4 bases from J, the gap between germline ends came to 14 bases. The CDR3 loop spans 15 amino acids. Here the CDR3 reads CASSDLDMGSDTQYF. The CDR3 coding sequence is TGTGCCAGCAGTGACTTGGACATGGGTTCAGATACGCAGTATTTT.

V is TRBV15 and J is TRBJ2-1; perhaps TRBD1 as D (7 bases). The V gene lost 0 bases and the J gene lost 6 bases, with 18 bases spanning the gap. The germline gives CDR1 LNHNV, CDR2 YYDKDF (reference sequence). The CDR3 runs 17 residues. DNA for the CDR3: TGTGCCACCAGCAGAGATCGAGGAGGGGGCTCGATCAATGAGCAGTTCTTC. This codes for CATSRDRGGGSINEQFF.

The CDR3 DNA follows: TGTGCCAGCAGCCAAGCTTGGACAGGGGGCAATGGCTACACCTTC. Translated, it gives CASSQAWTGGNGYTF. The chain uses TRBV3-1 (or the pseudogene TRBV3-2) and TRBJ1-2; 11 bases are a match to TRBD1. In germline, CDR1 is LGHDT, CDR2 YNNKEL (reference sequence). The J segment lost 6 bases and the V segment lost 1 base, leaving 4 bases of the junction unmatched. This CDR3 contains 15 residues.

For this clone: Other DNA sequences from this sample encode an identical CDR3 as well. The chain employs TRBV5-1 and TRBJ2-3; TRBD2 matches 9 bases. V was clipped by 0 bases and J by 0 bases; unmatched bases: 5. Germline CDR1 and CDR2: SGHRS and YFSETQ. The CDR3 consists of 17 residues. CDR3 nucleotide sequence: TGCGCCAGCAGCTTGGGGTTTAGCGGGGGAAGCACAGATACGCAGTATTTT. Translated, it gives CASSLGFSGGSTDTQYF.

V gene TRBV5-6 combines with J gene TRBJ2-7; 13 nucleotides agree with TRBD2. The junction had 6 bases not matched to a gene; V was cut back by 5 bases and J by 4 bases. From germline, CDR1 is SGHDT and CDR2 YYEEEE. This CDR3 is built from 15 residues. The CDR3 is CASRRTSGGTYEQYF. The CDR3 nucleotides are TGTGCCAGCAGGCGGACTAGCGGGGGCACTTACGAGCAGTACTTC.